This is a list of T cell receptor beta chains from one sample in a study of T cells after somatic rescue of genetic block. Clones were read by immunoSEQ multiplex PCR, and TCRdb kept only the in-frame ones, dropping some. The sample contains fewer than 15,000 clones, roughly 70% of which appear only once. Sequenced: peripheral blood mononuclear cells (PBMCs). The receptor source for this set is a boy between 10 and 17 years old. CDR3s include the opening cysteine and the closing phenylalanine or tryptophan. The order of the fields is D gene, J gene, V gene, clone size, CDR3 protein, CDR3 DNA. D genes are given only for firm matches. Only some rows state a clone size, as once, few, many or a class for expanded clones.

D: .
J: TRBJ2-2
V: TRBV12-2
size: .
CDR3: CASREPAGNTGELFF
DNA: TGTGCAAGTCGCGAACCGGCGGGGAACACCGGGGAGCTGTTTTTT

D: .
J: TRBJ1-5
V: TRBV5-6
size: .
CDR3: CASSPRGNQPQHF
DNA: TGTGCCAGCAGTCCACGGGGAAATCAGCCCCAGCATTTT

D: .
J: TRBJ2-7
V: TRBV7-6
size: .
CDR3: CASSPGDVGRDEQYF
DNA: TGTGCCAGCAGCCCCGGGGATGTGGGCCGCGACGAGCAGTACTTC

D: .
J: TRBJ2-2
V: TRBV7-3
size: .
CDR3: CASSSQGTLNTGELFF
DNA: TGTGCCAGCAGCTCTCAGGGGACGTTGAACACCGGGGAGCTGTTTTTT

D: TRBD1
J: TRBJ2-1
V: TRBV6-5
size: .
CDR3: CASSFSTGTSYNEQFF
DNA: TGTGCCAGCAGTTTCTCGACAGGGACCTCCTACAATGAGCAGTTCTTC

D: .
J: TRBJ1-2
V: TRBV18
size: few
CDR3: CASSPPGYGYTF
DNA: TGTGCCAGCTCACCCCCGGGCTATGGCTACACCTTC

D: .
J: TRBJ2-1
V: TRBV9
size: .
CDR3: CASSSWTDEQFF
DNA: TGTGCCAGCAGCTCCTGGACGGATGAGCAGTTCTTC

D: .
J: TRBJ1-2
V: TRBV18
size: .
CDR3: CASSPAGLVGYTF
DNA: TGTGCCAGCTCACCGGCAGGGCTGGTTGGCTACACCTTC

D: .
J: TRBJ1-2
V: TRBV19
size: .
CDR3: CASSIGYGYTF
DNA: TGTGCCAGTAGTATTGGCTATGGCTACACCTTC

D: TRBD1
J: TRBJ1-5
V: TRBV5-6
size: once
CDR3: CASSLGQGPNQPQHF
DNA: TGTGCCAGCAGCTTGGGACAGGGTCCGAATCAGCCCCAGCATTTT

D: TRBD2
J: TRBJ2-7
V: TRBV9
size: .
CDR3: CASSAGRGSSGYAYEQYF
DNA: TGTGCCAGCAGCGCGGGTCGAGGGTCTAGCGGGTATGCCTACGAGCAGTACTTC

D: TRBD2
J: TRBJ2-5
V: TRBV19
size: few
CDR3: CASSIVPTSGRALQETQYF
DNA: TGTGCCAGTAGTATAGTCCCAACTAGCGGGAGGGCTTTACAAGAGACCCAGTACTTC

D: TRBD1
J: TRBJ1-2
V: TRBV7-8
size: few
CDR3: CASSLAVRDSGYGYTF
DNA: TGTGCCAGCAGCTTAGCTGTACGGGACAGCGGCTATGGCTACACCTTC

D: TRBD1
J: TRBJ2-1
V: TRBV10-2
size: .
CDR3: CASSRTGNSYNEQFF
DNA: TGCGCCAGCAGTCGGACAGGAAATTCCTACAATGAGCAGTTCTTC

D: TRBD1
J: TRBJ1-2
V: TRBV19
size: .
CDR3: CASTRQGSGYTF
DNA: TGTGCCAGTACCAGACAGGGAAGTGGCTACACCTTC

D: .
J: TRBJ1-5
V: TRBV19
size: .
CDR3: CASSIPASNQPQHF
DNA: TGTGCCAGTAGTATCCCGGCGAGTAATCAGCCCCAGCATTTT

D: TRBD2
J: TRBJ2-1
V: TRBV5-1
size: .
CDR3: CASSLVAGGPGEQFF
DNA: TGCGCCAGCAGCTTGGTAGCGGGGGGGCCTGGTGAGCAGTTCTTC

D: .
J: TRBJ2-7
V: TRBV27
size: .
CDR3: CASSADVGRSYEQYF
DNA: TGTGCCAGCAGTGCGGACGTCGGCCGGTCCTACGAGCAGTACTTC

D: TRBD2
J: TRBJ2-7
V: TRBV5-1
size: .
CDR3: CASSRGLAGDGQYF
DNA: TGCGCCAGCAGCCGTGGACTAGCGGGGGATGGGCAGTACTTC

D: TRBD1
J: TRBJ2-7
V: TRBV7-2
size: .
CDR3: CASRIGGTASYEQYF
DNA: TGTGCCAGCAGGATAGGTGGGACAGCCTCCTACGAGCAGTACTTC

D: TRBD1
J: TRBJ2-5
V: TRBV4-2
size: .
CDR3: CASSQDQYRGIETQYF
DNA: TGTGCCAGCAGCCAAGATCAGTACAGGGGTATAGAGACCCAGTACTTC

D: .
J: TRBJ1-2
V: TRBV6-5
size: .
CDR3: CASSYAGNSQNYGYTF
DNA: TGTGCCAGCAGTTACGCGGGGAACAGCCAGAACTATGGCTACACCTTC

D: .
J: TRBJ2-5
V: TRBV11-3
size: .
CDR3: CASSLNREKTQYF
DNA: TGTGCCAGCAGCTTAAACAGGGAAAAGACCCAGTACTTC

D: .
J: TRBJ2-7
V: TRBV20-1
size: .
CDR3: CSGRMAYEQYF
DNA: TGCAGCGGCCGAATGGCTTACGAGCAGTACTTC

D: .
J: TRBJ1-4
V: TRBV7-9
size: .
CDR3: CATRNWVTNEKLFF
DNA: TGTGCCACCCGGAACTGGGTAACTAATGAAAAACTGTTTTTT

D: .
J: TRBJ2-4
V: TRBV15
size: .
CDR3: CATSSGGLKNIQYF
DNA: TGTGCCACCAGCAGTGGGGGGCTCAAAAACATTCAGTACTTC

D: TRBD1
J: TRBJ1-2
V: TRBV6-1
size: once
CDR3: CASTSRQGANYGYTF
DNA: TGTGCCAGCACCTCGAGGCAGGGGGCCAACTATGGCTACACCTTC

D: TRBD2
J: TRBJ2-7
V: TRBV5-1
size: .
CDR3: CASSLGGASGRTYEQYF
DNA: TGCGCCAGCAGCTTGGGTGGGGCTAGCGGGAGAACCTACGAGCAGTACTTC

D: .
J: TRBJ2-7
V: TRBV4-1
size: few
CDR3: CASSRGLPYEQYF
DNA: TGCGCCAGCAGCCGCGGACTGCCCTACGAGCAGTACTTC

D: .
J: TRBJ2-7
V: TRBV14
size: once
CDR3: CASSYSPNYEQYF
DNA: TGTGCCAGCAGCTACTCCCCGAACTACGAGCAGTACTTC

D: .
J: TRBJ1-1
V: TRBV4-1
size: .
CDR3: CASSQDPRAWTEAFF
DNA: TGCGCCAGCAGCCAAGATCCAAGGGCATGGACTGAAGCTTTCTTT

D: .
J: TRBJ1-2
V: TRBV28
size: .
CDR3: CASRLLTGGGYGYTF
DNA: TGTGCCAGCAGACTCTTGACGGGGGGTGGCTATGGCTACACCTTC

D: .
J: TRBJ2-7
V: TRBV18
size: .
CDR3: CASSPGGTYEQYF
DNA: TGTGCCAGCTCACCAGGGGGTACCTACGAGCAGTACTTC

D: .
J: TRBJ2-6
V: TRBV21-1
size: .
CDR3: CASSKVMGLAGLPGANVLTF
DNA: TGTGCCAGCAGCAAAGTTATGGGACTAGCGGGGTTGCCGGGGGCCAACGTCCTGACTTTC

D: .
J: TRBJ2-1
V: TRBV6-5
size: .
CDR3: CASSYRDISYNEQFF
DNA: TGTGCCAGCAGTTACCGGGACATTAGCTACAATGAGCAGTTCTTC

D: .
J: TRBJ1-5
V: TRBV6-5
size: .
CDR3: CASSLLSGGNQPQHF
DNA: TGTGCCAGCAGCCTTTTATCCGGGGGCAATCAGCCCCAGCATTTT

D: TRBD1
J: TRBJ1-2
V: TRBV18
size: .
CDR3: CASSSGASGDRGNYGYTF
DNA: TGTGCCAGCTCATCAGGAGCCTCCGGAGACAGGGGGAACTATGGCTACACCTTC

D: .
J: TRBJ2-5
V: TRBV5-6
size: .
CDR3: CASSLSLALETQYF
DNA: TGTGCCAGCAGCTTGAGTCTAGCTTTGGAGACCCAGTACTTC

D: TRBD1
J: TRBJ1-2
V: TRBV5-4
size: .
CDR3: CASSLARGQGGYTF
DNA: TGTGCCAGCAGCTTGGCCAGGGGGCAGGGTGGCTACACCTTC

D: .
J: TRBJ2-5
V: TRBV18
size: .
CDR3: CASSPAGLYQETQYF
DNA: TGTGCCAGCTCACCGGCAGGCCTCTACCAAGAGACCCAGTACTTC

D: .
J: TRBJ2-4
V: TRBV6-1
size: .
CDR3: CASSQSILAKNIQYF
DNA: TGTGCCAGCAGCCAGAGTATCTTAGCCAAAAACATTCAGTACTTC

D: .
J: TRBJ1-2
V: TRBV13
size: .
CDR3: CASSLVGIQGYTF
DNA: TGTGCCAGCAGCTTAGTGGGGATCCAAGGCTACACCTTC

D: .
J: TRBJ2-3
V: TRBV29-1
size: few
CDR3: CSVRPVTRDTQYF
DNA: TGCAGCGTTCGGCCCGTAACGCGGGATACGCAGTATTTT

D: .
J: TRBJ1-5
V: TRBV19
size: .
CDR3: CASRWGGWNSNQPQHF
DNA: TGTGCCAGTAGATGGGGGGGGTGGAATAGCAATCAGCCCCAGCATTTT

D: TRBD1
J: TRBJ2-5
V: TRBV6-1
size: once
CDR3: CASRGGQFQETQYF
DNA: TGTGCCAGCAGAGGGGGACAGTTTCAAGAGACCCAGTACTTC

D: .
J: TRBJ2-2
V: TRBV9
size: .
CDR3: CASSVDAANTGELFF
DNA: TGTGCCAGCAGCGTAGACGCAGCGAACACCGGGGAGCTGTTTTTT

D: TRBD1
J: TRBJ1-5
V: TRBV6-5
size: few
CDR3: CASSPTGGLNQPQHF
DNA: TGTGCCAGCAGTCCTACAGGGGGCCTTAATCAGCCCCAGCATTTT

D: .
J: TRBJ1-5
V: TRBV4-1
size: few
CDR3: CASSHDDRNQPQHF
DNA: TGCGCCAGCAGCCATGACGACAGGAATCAGCCCCAGCATTTT

D: TRBD1
J: TRBJ2-2
V: TRBV11-2
size: medium-sized
CDR3: CASSLGGTVPHRELFF
DNA: TGTGCCAGCAGCTTAGGGGGGACAGTCCCTCACCGGGAGCTGTTTTTT

D: .
J: TRBJ1-5
V: TRBV28
size: few
CDR3: CATESTNSNQPQHF
DNA: TGTGCCACCGAAAGTACTAATAGCAATCAGCCCCAGCATTTT

D: .
J: TRBJ1-2
V: TRBV5-4
size: .
CDR3: CASSLVQDYGYTF
DNA: TGTGCCAGCAGCTTGGTTCAGGACTATGGCTACACCTTC

D: .
J: TRBJ2-5
V: TRBV27
size: .
CDR3: CASSLSQVETQYF
DNA: TGTGCCAGCAGTTTATCACAGGTAGAGACCCAGTACTTC

D: .
J: TRBJ2-1
V: TRBV6-4
size: .
CDR3: CASSPQDRRGLHNEQFF
DNA: TGTGCCAGCAGTCCCCAGGATCGGCGGGGGCTACACAATGAGCAGTTCTTC

D: TRBD1
J: TRBJ2-6
V: TRBV5-8
size: .
CDR3: CASSSARGIGLAGANVLTF
DNA: TGTGCCAGCAGCTCCGCCAGGGGGATAGGCCTCGCTGGGGCCAACGTCCTGACTTTC

D: TRBD1
J: TRBJ2-7
V: TRBV11-2
size: .
CDR3: CASSLGQGPYEQYF
DNA: TGTGCCAGCAGCTTAGGACAGGGACCCTACGAGCAGTACTTC

D: .
J: TRBJ1-1
V: TRBV28
size: few
CDR3: CASSPVGEVMNTEAFF
DNA: TGTGCCAGCAGCCCGGTAGGGGAGGTAATGAACACTGAAGCTTTCTTT

D: TRBD1
J: TRBJ2-2
V: TRBV9
size: .
CDR3: CASSVGADRDTGELFF
DNA: TGTGCCAGCAGCGTAGGGGCGGACAGGGACACCGGGGAGCTGTTTTTT

D: TRBD2
J: TRBJ2-1
V: TRBV28
size: once
CDR3: CASRMRGARYHEQFF
DNA: TGTGCCAGCAGAATGCGGGGGGCCCGGTATCATGAGCAGTTCTTC

D: TRBD2
J: TRBJ2-7
V: TRBV5-1
size: .
CDR3: CASSLGTSGRVYEQYF
DNA: TGCGCCAGCAGCTTGGGGACTAGCGGGAGGGTCTACGAGCAGTACTTC